This T cell receptor (beta chain) emerged from a study of CD8+ T cells in alopecia areata. Study overall: Tofacitinib continued for 6 to 18 months and was then withheld for 6 months.

It was cDNA, reverse transcribed from extracted RNA, that served as the sequencing template. The repertoire was sequenced with immunoSEQ multiplex PCR; TCRdb's copy has only in-frame clones and lacks some. The sample has fewer than 10,000 clones, about 67% seen once. Trimming left V 0 bases short and J 6 bases short, with 11 bases between. Germline V CDR1 and CDR2: GTSNPN, SVGIG (reference sequence). The CDR3 spans 14 residues. Punch biopsies of lesional scalp, plus peripheral blood, were taken from alopecia areata patients. The sequencing input was skin. The sequence came from a human donor with alopecia areata. The genes are TRBV30 and TRBJ2-2; D is unresolved. The CDR3 loop is CAWSVLGVSGELFF. The CDR3 DNA sequence: TGTGCCTGGAGTGTACTGGGCGTCTCCGGGGAGCTGTTTTTT. The whole variable domain, remainder taken from reference TRBV30 and TRBJ2-2, is SQTIHQWPATLVQPVGSPLSLECTVEGTSNPNLYWYRQAAGRGLQLLFYSVGIGQISSEVPQNLSASRPQDRQFILSSKKLLLSDSGFYLCAWSVLGVSGELFFGEGSRLTVL.